The T cell receptor beta chain under discussion was sequenced for a study of OX40 agonist ivuxolimab in advanced cancers. Clones were sequenced by immunoSEQ multiplex PCR, and TCRdb holds only the in-frame ones, with some missing. The sample shows under 200,000 clones, approximately 94% of them seen only once. Between the trimmed V and J ends, which lost 3 bases and 13 bases, there was a span of 22 bases. The CDR3 has 15 residues. CDR1 SGDLS and CDR2 YYNGEE come from the germline V gene. This receptor was identified in an adult with an advanced solid tumor such as melanoma, head and neck, liver or kidney cancer. This chain links TRBV9 with TRBJ2-2, with TRBD1 as a possible D gene (6 bases). The material sequenced was CD4+ or CD8+ T cells sorted from blood, taken in a trial of the OX40 agonist ivuxolimab. CDR3 region: CASSDSGHPDRGLFF. Written as DNA, the CDR3 is TGTGCCAGCAGCGACTCGGGACACCCTGACCGGGGGCTGTTTTTT.